The T cell receptor beta chain under discussion was sequenced for a study of blood T cells in healthy people across ages. Using a J-beta primer mix together with a sample-barcoded 5' primer, a second PCR was run for roughly 6 to 11 cycles. TCRdb used MiXCR to reprocess the 5' RACE reads, holding one entry per CDR3 protein. Among hundreds of thousands of distinct CDR3 sequences listed, approximately 30% were seen once. Trimming left V 0 bases short and J 2 bases short, with 8 bases between. Per germline, CDR1 ENHRY and CDR2 SYGVKD. The CDR3 covers 15 residues. The chain couples TRBV10-3 to TRBJ1-3; D is undetermined. Material for sequencing was blood. The receptor's source is a woman aged 80 or over in good health. The CDR3 protein is CAISESSNPGNTIYF. The CDR3 DNA reads TGTGCCATCAGTGAGTCCAGTAATCCTGGAAACACCATATATTTT.